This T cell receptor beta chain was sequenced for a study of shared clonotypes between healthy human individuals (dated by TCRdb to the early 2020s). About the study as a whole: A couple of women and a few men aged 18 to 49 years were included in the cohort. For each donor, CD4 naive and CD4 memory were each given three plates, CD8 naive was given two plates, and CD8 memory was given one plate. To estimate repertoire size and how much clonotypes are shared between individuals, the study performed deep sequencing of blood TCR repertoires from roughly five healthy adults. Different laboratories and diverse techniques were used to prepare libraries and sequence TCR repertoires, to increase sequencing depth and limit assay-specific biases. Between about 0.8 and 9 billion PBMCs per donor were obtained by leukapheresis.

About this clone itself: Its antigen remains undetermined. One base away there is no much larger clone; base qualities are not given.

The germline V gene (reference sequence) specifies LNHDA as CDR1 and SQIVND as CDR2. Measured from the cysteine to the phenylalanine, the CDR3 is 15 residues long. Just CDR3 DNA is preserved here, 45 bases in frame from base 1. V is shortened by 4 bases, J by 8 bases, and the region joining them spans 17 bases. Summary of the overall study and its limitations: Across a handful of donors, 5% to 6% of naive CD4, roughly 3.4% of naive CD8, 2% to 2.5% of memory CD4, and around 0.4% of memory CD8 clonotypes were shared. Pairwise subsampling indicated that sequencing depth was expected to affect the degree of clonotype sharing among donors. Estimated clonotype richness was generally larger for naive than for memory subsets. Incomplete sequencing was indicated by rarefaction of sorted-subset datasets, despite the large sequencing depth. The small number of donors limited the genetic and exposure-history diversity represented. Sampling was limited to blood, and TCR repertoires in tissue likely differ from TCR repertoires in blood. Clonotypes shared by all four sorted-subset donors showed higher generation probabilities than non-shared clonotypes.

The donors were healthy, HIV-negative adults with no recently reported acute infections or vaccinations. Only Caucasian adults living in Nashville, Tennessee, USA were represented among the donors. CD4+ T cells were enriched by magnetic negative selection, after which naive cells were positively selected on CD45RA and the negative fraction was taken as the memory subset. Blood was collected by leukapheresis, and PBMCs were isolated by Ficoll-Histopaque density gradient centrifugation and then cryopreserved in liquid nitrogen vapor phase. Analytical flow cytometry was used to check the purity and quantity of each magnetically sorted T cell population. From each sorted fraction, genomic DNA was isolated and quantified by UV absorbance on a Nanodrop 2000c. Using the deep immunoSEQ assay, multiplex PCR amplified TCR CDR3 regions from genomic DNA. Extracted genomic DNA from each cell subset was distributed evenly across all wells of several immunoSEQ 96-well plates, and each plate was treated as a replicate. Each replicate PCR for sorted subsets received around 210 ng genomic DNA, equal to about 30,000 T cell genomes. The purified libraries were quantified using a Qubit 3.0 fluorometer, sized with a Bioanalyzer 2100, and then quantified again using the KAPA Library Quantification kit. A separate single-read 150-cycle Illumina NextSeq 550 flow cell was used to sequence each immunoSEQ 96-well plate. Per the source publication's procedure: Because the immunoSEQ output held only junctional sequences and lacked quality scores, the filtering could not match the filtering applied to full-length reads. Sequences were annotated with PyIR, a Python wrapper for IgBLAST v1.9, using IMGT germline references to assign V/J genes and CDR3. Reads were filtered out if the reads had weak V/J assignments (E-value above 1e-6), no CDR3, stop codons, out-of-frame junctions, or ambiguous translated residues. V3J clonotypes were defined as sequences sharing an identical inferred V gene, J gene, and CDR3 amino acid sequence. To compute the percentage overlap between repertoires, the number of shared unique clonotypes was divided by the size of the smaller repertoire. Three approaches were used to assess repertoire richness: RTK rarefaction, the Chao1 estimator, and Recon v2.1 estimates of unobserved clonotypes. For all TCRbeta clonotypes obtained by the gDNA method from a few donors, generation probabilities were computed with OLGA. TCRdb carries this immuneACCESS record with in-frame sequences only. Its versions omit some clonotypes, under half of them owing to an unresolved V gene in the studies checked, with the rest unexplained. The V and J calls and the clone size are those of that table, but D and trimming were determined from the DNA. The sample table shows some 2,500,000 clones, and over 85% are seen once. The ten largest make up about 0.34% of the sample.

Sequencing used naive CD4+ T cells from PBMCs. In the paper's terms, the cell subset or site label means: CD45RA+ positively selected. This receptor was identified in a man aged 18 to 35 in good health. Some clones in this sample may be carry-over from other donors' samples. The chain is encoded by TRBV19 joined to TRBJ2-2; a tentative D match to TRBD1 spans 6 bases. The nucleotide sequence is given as TGTGCCAGTAGTAAGAGGACAGCCGCAGGGGGGGAGCTGTTTTTT. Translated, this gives CASSKRTAAGGELFF.